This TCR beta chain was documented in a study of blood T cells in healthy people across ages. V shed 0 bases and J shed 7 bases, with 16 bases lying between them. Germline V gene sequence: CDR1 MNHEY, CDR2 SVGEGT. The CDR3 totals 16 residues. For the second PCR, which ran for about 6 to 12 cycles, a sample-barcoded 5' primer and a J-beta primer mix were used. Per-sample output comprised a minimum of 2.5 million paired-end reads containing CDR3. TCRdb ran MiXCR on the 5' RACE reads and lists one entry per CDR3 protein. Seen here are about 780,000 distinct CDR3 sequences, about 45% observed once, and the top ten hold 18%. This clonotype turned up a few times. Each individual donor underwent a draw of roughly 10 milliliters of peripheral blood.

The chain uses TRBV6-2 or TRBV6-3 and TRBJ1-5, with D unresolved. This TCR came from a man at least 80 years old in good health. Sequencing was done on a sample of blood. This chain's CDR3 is CASSYSAGADRQPQHF. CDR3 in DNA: TGTGCCAGCAGTTACTCAGCAGGCGCCGATCGGCAGCCCCAGCATTTT.